This T cell receptor (beta chain) was sequenced for a study of T cell responses to AZD1222 COVID-19 vaccine. As for this clone: The antigen remains undetermined.

The length of the CDR3 is 12 residues. CDR1 and CDR2 from the germline V gene are SQVTM and ANQGSEA. Trimming took off 4 bases at V and 5 bases at J, with 11 bases between the two ends. TCRdb's copy holds only in-frame clones and misses some; the assay was immunoSEQ multiplex PCR. The top ten hold less than 1.5% of the sample, which has 150,000 to 200,000 clones, roughly 92% seen once. Notes on the study in general: Along spike, vaccine-associated CD4 TCRs were found throughout, with dominance at 160-218 and 743-854. Clonal diversity may have been underestimated, and the donors were mostly white British, with more females than males. There were repertoire samples only from the period after the peak T cell response. Spike-specific TCR repertoires showed rising breadth and depth after two AZD1222 doses.

The chain joins TRBV29-1 to TRBJ2-5; D ambiguous. Source: peripheral blood, taken 28 days after the second AZD1222 dose. This sequence originates from an adult who received the AZD1222 COVID-19 vaccine. DNA of the CDR3: TGCAGCGTTGCTCCATCTATCGAGACCCAGTACTTC. It specifies CSVAPSIETQYF. The variable domain in full, completed from reference TRBV29-1 and TRBJ2-5, reads SAVISQKPSRDICQRGTSLTIQCQVDSQVTMMFWYRQQPGQSLTLIATANQGSEATYESGFVIDKFPISRPNLTFSTLTVSNMSPEDSSIYLCSVAPSIETQYFGPGTRLLVL.